These 2 T cell receptor beta chains originate from one sample sequenced in a study of shared T cell receptors in the human thymus. Sequenced by immunoSEQ multiplex PCR; TCRdb stores in-frame clones only, minus some. Of hundreds of thousands of clones in the sample, 70% to 90% were seen once. A further study also used this sample, focusing on human thymus T cells.

Sequencing was carried out using thymocytes. These receptors all come from a boy in the first two years of life with a congenital heart defect.

This chain links TRBV18 with TRBJ1-2, with a tentative D call TRBD1 (6 bases). Trimming removed 0 bases from V and 3 bases from J, with 17 bases in between. CDR1 is KGHSH and CDR2 is LQKENI in the germline V gene. This CDR3 region has 17 residues. CDR3 bases: TGTGCCAGCTCACCACCCCGAACAGGGCGGGTTGACTATGGCTACACCTTC. This codes for CASSPPRTGRVDYGYTF.

This sequence joins TRBV14 and TRBJ2-2, with 12 positions matching TRBD2. V was clipped by 0 bases and J by 7 bases; unmatched bases: 12. This CDR3 region has 19 residues. Germline assignment: CDR1 SGHDN and CDR2 FVKESK. CDR3 in DNA: TGTGCCAGCAGCCAAGATGCGTCTAGCGGGAGGGCATTGGGCGGGGAGCTGTTTTTT. It codes for CASSQDASSGRALGGELFF.